A single sample is the source of the 17 T cell receptor beta chains below, sequenced in a study of blood T cell repertoires in COVID-19. Libraries were prepared by immunoSEQ multiplex PCR; TCRdb keeps only in-frame clonotypes and omits some of them. In the table there are about 480,000 clones, about 85% of which are singletons. Sequenced sample: PBMCs or T cells enriched from blood (not recorded which). The source is a woman aged 60-70 years who had recovered from COVID-19.

The V gene is TRBV19, the J gene TRBJ1-2, with 9 positions matching TRBD1. Germline CDR1 LNHDA, CDR2 SQIVND (reference sequence). V was pared by 6 bases and J by 8 bases, with 7 bases of the junction left unmatched. This CDR3 has 13 amino acids. CDR3 coding DNA: TGTGCCAGTAGCCTACAGGGGGCGCCGGGCTACACCTTC. It yields the protein CASSLQGAPGYTF.

The count of this clone is one. J is TRBJ2-6 and V is TRBV11-2, with 7 bases lining up with TRBD2. The V and J ends lost 4 bases and 2 bases, in that order; junction bases with no gene match: 5. Germline V CDR1 and CDR2: SGHAT, FQNNGV. The CDR3 has 16 residues. The CDR3 nucleotides are TGTGCCAGCAGCTGGGGGGGGACGGCTGGGGCCAACGTCCTGACTTTC. This gives the protein CASSWGGTAGANVLTF. The full variable domain, rest sourced from reference TRBV11-2 and TRBJ2-6, is EAGVAQSPRYKIIEKRQSVAFWCNPISGHATLYWYQQILGQGPKLLIQFQNNGVVDDSQLPKDRFSAERLKGVDSTLKIQPAKLEDSAVYLCASSWGGTAGANVLTFGAGSRLTVL.

For the CDR3, the DNA is TGTGCCAGTAGCAGACAGGGTTATAGCTCTGGAAACACCATATATTTT. This codes for CASSRQGYSSGNTIYF. The chain uses TRBV19 and TRBJ1-3; TRBD1 matches at 7 bases. The CDR3 runs 16 residues. The ends lost 6 bases at V and 0 bases at J; junction bases unmatched: 8. Germline V gene sequence: CDR1 LNHDA, CDR2 SQIVND (reference sequence).

This clone turned up a few times. This chain uses TRBV2 with TRBJ2-7; a weak D match, TRBD1 (6 bases). There are 13 residues in the CDR3. Germline assignment: CDR1 SNHLY and CDR2 FYNNEI. V shed 6 bases and J shed 6 bases, with 15 bases lying between them. CDR3 in DNA: TGTGCCAGCAGCCTTGGACAGAGCGTCGAGCAGTACTTC. Translating it yields CASSLGQSVEQYF. The full variable domain, completed using reference TRBV2 and TRBJ2-7, is EPEVTQTPSHQVTQMGQEVILRCVPISNHLYFYWYRQILGQKVEFLVSFYNNEISEKSEIFDDQFSVERPDGSNFTLKIRSTKLEDSAMYFCASSLGQSVEQYFGPGTRLTVT.

This chain connects TRBV19 to TRBJ1-1, with TRBD1 identical over 9 bases. Germline assignment: CDR1 LNHDA and CDR2 SQIVND (reference sequence). V was pared by 6 bases and J by 5 bases, with 13 bases of the junction left unmatched. The CDR3 spans 16 residues. The DNA for the CDR3 is TGTGCCAGTAGCCTAAAGCCGGGACAGGGAGATACTGAAGCTTTCTTT. Translation: CASSLKPGQGDTEAFF.

CDR3 sequence reads: CASRPGQQYGYTF. The CDR3 bases are TGTGCCAGCAGACCGGGACAGCAATATGGCTACACCTTC. The chain carries TRBV5-4 and TRBJ1-2; 7 positions agree with TRBD1. The junction had 6 bases not matched to a gene; V was cut back by 5 bases and J by 5 bases. Germline V gene sequence: CDR1 SGHNT, CDR2 YYREEE (reference sequence). CDR3 size: 13 residues.

The rearrangement joins TRBV9 to TRBJ1-2; possible D gene TRBD1, 6 bases. The CDR3 is 15 amino acids. Germline V CDR1 and CDR2: SGDLS, YYNGEE. Trimming cost V 0 bases and J 8 bases, with 17 bases left between them. The CDR3 reads CASSVALLDSEGYTF. The CDR3 nucleotides are TGTGCCAGCAGCGTAGCCCTTTTGGACAGCGAGGGCTACACCTTC.

Concerning this clone itself: The same CDR3 arises from other DNA sequences in this sample as well. The chain combines TRBV6-5 with TRBJ2-1; TRBD1 matches at 8 bases. Germline lookup yields CDR1 MNHEY and CDR2 SVGAGI. CDR3 length: 14 amino acids. V lost 6 bases to trimming and J lost 2 bases; unmatched junction nucleotides: 3. The CDR3 nucleotides read TGTGCCAGCAGAGGACAGGGCCCCTACAATGAGCAGTTCTTC. Amino acids: CASRGQGPYNEQFF.

In this sample, this clone turned up once. The CDR3 nucleotides are TGCGCCAGCAGCTTAGGAGGAGTAACTAATGAAAAACTGTTTTTT. It translates to CASSLGGVTNEKLFF. The chain has TRBV5-1 and TRBJ1-4; D is undetermined. V dropped 2 bases and J dropped 1 base, with 9 bases sitting between them. Germline V gene lookup returns CDR1 SGHRS and CDR2 YFSETQ. The CDR3 has 15 amino acids.

This chain uses TRBV5-1 with TRBJ2-3, with D perhaps matching TRBD2 (6 bases). This CDR3 comprises 16 residues. V was trimmed by 4 bases and J by 1 base, leaving 16 bases between them. CDR1 SGHRS and CDR2 YFSETQ come from the germline V gene. The CDR3 bases are TGCGCCAGCAGCCCCCCGGGCGGGGTACGCACAGATACGCAGTATTTT. Translation gives CASSPPGGVRTDTQYF.

The chain couples TRBV18 to TRBJ1-1; 7 bases line up with TRBD1. CDR1 and CDR2 from the germline V gene are KGHSH and LQKENI. V shed 1 base, J shed 4 bases, and the junction held 6 bases outside the gene matches. The CDR3 length is 15 residues. The CDR3 loop is CASSPRDSDSTEAFF. The CDR3 region has the DNA TGTGCCAGCTCACCACGGGACAGTGATTCCACTGAAGCTTTCTTT.

The chain joins TRBV10-3 to TRBJ2-5; a possible D gene is TRBD2 (5 bases). The CDR3 sequence is 14 residues long. Trimming left V 6 bases short and J 1 base short, with 12 bases between. Germline assignment: CDR1 ENHRY and CDR2 SYGVKD. CDR3 in amino acids: CAISDLRAQETQYF. The CDR3 DNA follows: TGTGCCATCAGCGACTTGCGGGCCCAAGAGACCCAGTACTTC.

V is TRBV6-5 and J is TRBJ1-1; a possible D gene is TRBD1 (5 bases). V dropped 2 bases and J dropped 11 bases, with 9 bases sitting between them. The germline gives CDR1 MNHEY, CDR2 SVGAGI. The CDR3 is made up of 11 amino acids. CDR3 coding DNA: TGTGCCAGCAGTTACATGGGGGGGGCTTTCTTT. This codes for CASSYMGGAFF.

The V call is TRBV6-5, the J call TRBJ2-2; the D gene is possibly TRBD1 (6 bases). Germline V lookup: CDR1 MNHEY, CDR2 SVGAGI. V was cut by 8 bases and J by 5 bases, with 12 bases left in between. The CDR3 is 13 residues long. CDR3 DNA sequence: TGTGCCAGCGGGCAGGGGTTGACCGGGGAGCTGTTTTTT. Protein sequence: CASGQGLTGELFF.

The rearrangement joins TRBV5-1 to TRBJ1-5, with D possibly being TRBD1 (6 bases). V was clipped by 4 bases and J by 3 bases, with 8 bases between them. The CDR3 is 13 amino acids. CDR1 is SGHRS, CDR2 YFSETQ, per germline. The CDR3 sequence is CASSGDINQPQHF. CDR3 in DNA: TGCGCCAGCAGCGGGGACATCAATCAGCCCCAGCATTTT.

This sequence joins TRBV10-3 and TRBJ1-5; 7 bases fit TRBD1. Looked up from germline, CDR1 is ENHRY and CDR2 is SYGVKD. This CDR3 spans 17 amino acids. J gave up 4 bases and V 2 bases, and 11 bases lay outside the gene matches. The DNA of the CDR3 is TGTGCCATCAGTGAGGGCGTAAGACAGGGCCAAAATCAGCCCCAGCATTTT. Translating it yields CAISEGVRQGQNQPQHF.

As DNA, the CDR3 is TGCGCCAGCAGCCCGACCGGGACAGCGAACACCGGGGAGCTGTTTTTT. Translation gives CASSPTGTANTGELFF. V is TRBV4-1 and J is TRBJ2-2; TRBD1 matches at 7 bases. Germline V CDR1 and CDR2: MGHRA, YSYEKL. The length of the CDR3 is 16 residues. The trim removed 4 bases at V and 0 bases at J, leaving 5 bases unmatched.